This TCR beta chain originates from a study of tumor and adjacent non-tumor tissue in lung cancer (dated by TCRdb to 2016 to 2018). Turning to the overall study: The cohort included more than 9 adenocarcinoma, 2 squamous cell carcinoma and 1 small cell lung cancer patients. Using bulk TCRbeta repertoires from under 17 lung cancer patients, the study set lung tumor tissue side by side with matched distant non-tumor lung tissue. Around 31 paired specimens, one tumor and one normal lung sample per patient, were profiled by TCRbeta CDR3 sequencing. Sequencing produced about 130,000,000 productive TCRbeta reads in total, an average of about 4 million reads per sample. The roughly 15 patients were aged about 31 to 85 years, included approximately ten men and 5 women, and had TNM stage I to III disease. Points the paper makes about the study in general: Significantly higher TCR diversity was found in younger patients, and higher tumor TCR diversity was associated with shorter overall and disease-free survival. The top 100 clones made up a significantly larger cumulative share of the repertoire in normal lung than in tumor tissue. Peripheral blood was not sequenced, so blood TCRbeta repertoires in these lung cancer patients were not examined. With only 15 patients in the cohort, the authors noted that larger samples and more detailed clinical data are needed. Significantly higher TCR diversity (inverse Simpson) was observed in tumor tissue than in normal lung tissue (approximately 440 vs 150, P = 0.0075, Mann-Whitney U test). Neither the sequencing platform nor unique molecular identifiers are named or mentioned anywhere in the methods.

CDR1 DFQATT and CDR2 SNEGSKA are derived from the germline V gene (reference sequence). Trimming accounts for 6 bases at V and 4 bases at J, while the number of junction bases matched to no gene is 12. The CDR3 sequence holds 15 residues, the cysteine and phenylalanine included. Only the CDR3 DNA stays, 45 bases, in frame from base 1. Bulk unsorted tissue served as the source for RNA extraction, and RNA quality was assessed using a NanoDrop ND-1000 and an Agilent 2100. For the normal lung samples, distant non-tumor tissue was collected more than 3 cm away from the tumor edge. Newly diagnosed lung cancer patients without prior chemotherapy who had been admitted for thoracic surgery in China between August and November 2014 were enrolled as donors. Patients with previous radiotherapy or chemotherapy, or with another concurrent cancer, were excluded from the study. Pieces of surgical tissue measuring roughly 1-2 cm3 were kept in RNAlater solution and stored at -80 degrees C until use.

Libraries came from multiplex PCR. Sequencing was performed on an Illumina HiSeq 2500. Following protocols modified from ARM-PCR, the researchers constructed TCRbeta libraries through three rounds of nested PCR with primers (Table S4). PCR products of 200-500 bp were gel-excised and purified with the QIAquick gel extraction kit before sequencing. As for the original processing: Trimmomatic was used to clean the reads, FLASH was used to merge the reads into complete CDR3 sequences, and MiTCR was used to assign the reads to V(D)J germline segments. VDJtools was used to compute clonal diversity as the inverse Simpson's index. In-frame sequences lacking a premature stop codon were counted as productive reads. TCRdb ran its own pipeline on the public reads, namely fastp trimming at Q25 and MiXCR clone calling, and kept in-frame beta chains. Each entry is one CDR3 protein sequence, shown with its most common DNA and genes. The V and J calls here are based on TCRdb, not the publication. The sample has around 100,000 distinct CDR3 sequences on record, 50% to 70% of them singletons. The ten largest clones add up to approximately 18% of the sample.

This clonotype has just a few counts. The antigen it binds to is not known. No much larger clone is present one base from it, and per-base qualities are unavailable. Source material: distant non-tumor lung tissue. The receptor comes from a man aged 25 to 40 with non-small cell lung cancer. The V and J segments used are TRBV20-1 and TRBJ2-3; 8 central bases correspond to TRBD2. This receptor carries the CDR3 CSAILAVGPADTQYF. At the DNA level, the sequence is TGCAGTGCCATACTAGCGGTAGGTCCAGCAGATACGCAGTATTTT.